One and the same sample provided the 32 T cell receptor beta chains below, sequenced in a study of T cells after posttransplantation cyclophosphamide. The naive gate required viable CD3+CD4+ or CD3+CD8+ cells with CCR7+CD45RA+CD45RO-CD95-CD27+CD28+ phenotype. Sequencing was performed with immunoSEQ multiplex PCR; in TCRdb, only in-frame clones are kept and a portion is missing. The repertoire holds tens of thousands of clones, with under 99% as singletons. Material: naive CD4+ T cells sorted from PBMCs. These receptors came from a man aged 40-50 years in good health, CMV-negative, and a related stem cell transplant donor.

The chain joins TRBV7-9 to TRBJ2-6; 9 positions agree with TRBD2. CDR3 length: 15 amino acids. Trimming removed 11 bases from V and 3 bases from J; junction bases left unmatched: 8. Germline loops: CDR1 SEHNR, CDR2 FQNEAQ (reference sequence). CDR3 protein: CAGSGLALGANVLTF. DNA of the CDR3: TGTGCCGGGTCGGGACTAGCTCTTGGGGCCAACGTCCTGACTTTC.

V is TRBV9 and J is TRBJ2-2; 8 bases are a match to TRBD2. Germline V gene lookup returns CDR1 SGDLS and CDR2 YYNGEE. V shed 4 bases and J 1 base; nucleotides not matched to a gene: 6. The CDR3 has 16 residues. The CDR3 DNA reads as TGTGCCAGCAGCTCAGGGGCGGGAGGGAACACCGGGGAGCTGTTTTTT. As protein: CASSSGAGGNTGELFF.

V gene TRBV5-1 combines with J gene TRBJ2-3; 7 bases are a match to TRBD2. The length of the CDR3 is 17 residues. Germline values: CDR1 SGHRS, CDR2 YFSETQ. The V and J ends lost 0 bases and 0 bases, in that order; junction bases with no gene match: 7. The DNA for the CDR3 is TGCGCCAGCAGCTTGGCCGGTCTAGCGGCTAGCACAGATACGCAGTATTTT. Amino acids: CASSLAGLAASTDTQYF.

This clone was detected once. The V call is TRBV10-1, the J call TRBJ2-3, with D maybe TRBD2 (5 bases). Germline V gives CDR1 WNHNN, CDR2 SYGVQD (reference sequence). V shed 6 bases and J shed 2 bases, with 9 bases lying between them. This CDR3 is 13 amino acids long. The CDR3 loop is CASSTSFTDTQYF. The CDR3 DNA is TGCGCCAGCAGCACTAGTTTCACAGATACGCAGTATTTT.

Details on this clone: A junction end diverges from the germline sequence, so it may reflect a read error. The chain uses TRBV14 and TRBJ2-2; D gene uncertain. CDR1 is SGHDN, CDR2 FVKESK, per germline. The CDR3 runs 13 residues. CDR3 coding DNA: TGTGCCAGCAGCCCCGTGAACTCCGGGGAGCTGTTTTTT. Translating gives CASSPVNSGELFF.

The chain combines TRBV2 with TRBJ1-5; D may be TRBD1 (6 bases). V gave up 1 base and J gave up 0 bases, with 13 bases separating them. Germline V gene sequence: CDR1 SNHLY, CDR2 FYNNEI. The CDR3 has 17 residues. The CDR3 here is CASSEGWTAYSNQPQHF. The CDR3 nucleotides read TGTGCCAGCAGTGAAGGGTGGACAGCTTATAGCAATCAGCCCCAGCATTTT.

V usage is TRBV5-4 and J usage is TRBJ2-6; D gene uncertain. Trimming shortened V by 0 bases and J by 0 bases, and 7 bases separated the two germline ends. CDR3 size: 16 residues. Germline V CDR1 and CDR2: SGHNT, YYREEE (reference sequence). Here the CDR3 reads CASSLDGFSGANVLTF. Here the CDR3 DNA reads TGTGCCAGCAGCTTGGATGGCTTCTCTGGGGCCAACGTCCTGACTTTC.

The gene calls are TRBV27 and TRBJ2-1, with 10 bases that match TRBD2. Germline trimming cut 1 base from V and 4 bases from J; bases unmatched to any gene: 4. The CDR3 has 16 residues. Germline V CDR1 and CDR2: MNHEY, SMNVEV (reference sequence). CDR3 amino acids: CASSLLEREGYNEQFF. As DNA, the CDR3 is TGTGCCAGCAGTTTATTGGAGCGGGAGGGTTACAATGAGCAGTTCTTC.

The chain joins TRBV4-3 to TRBJ2-7; 8 positions match TRBD2. After removal of 0 bases from V and 9 bases from J, the junction contained 7 bases not matched to a gene. Germline CDR1 LGHNA, CDR2 YSLEER. The CDR3 consists of 14 residues. The CDR3 DNA reads as TGCGCCAGCAGCCAAGATCGGGAGGGCCGGGGGCAGTACTTC. Its translation: CASSQDREGRGQYF.

The chain joins TRBV7-2 to TRBJ2-7; D possibly corresponds to TRBD1 (7 bases). Germline V gene data show CDR1 as SGHTA and CDR2 as FQGNSA. This CDR3 contains 15 residues. Deletions cut 5 bases from V and 5 bases from J, with 19 bases between. The CDR3 spells CASSPRTGGGNEQYF. DNA for the CDR3: TGTGCCAGCAGCCCCCGGACAGGAGGGGGTAACGAGCAGTACTTC.

Here the CDR3 reads CASSSRIADHEQYF. The CDR3 DNA reads as TGTGCCAGCAGCTCCCGAATAGCCGACCACGAGCAGTACTTC. The rearrangement uses TRBV7-9 and TRBJ2-7; no firm D call. Germline V gene sequence: CDR1 SEHNR, CDR2 FQNEAQ (reference sequence). The CDR3 has 14 residues. Trimming took 4 bases from V and 5 from J, leaving 15 bases between them.

This clone appeared a single time. The CDR3 loop is CASAPGNTEAFF. Written as DNA, the CDR3 is TGTGCCAGCGCGCCGGGGAACACTGAAGCTTTCTTT. This sequence joins TRBV25-1 and TRBJ1-1; D gene uncertain. CDR3 length equals 12 residues. V dropped 8 bases and J dropped 1 base, with 8 bases sitting between them. Germline CDR1 reads MGHDK; CDR2 reads SYGVNS.

V gene TRBV9 combines with J gene TRBJ2-3; D uncertain. The CDR3 spans 14 residues. V dropped 4 bases and J dropped 1 base, with 10 bases sitting between them. Germline assignment: CDR1 SGDLS and CDR2 YYNGEE. The CDR3 DNA sequence: TGTGCCAGCAGCCCCTCCTCTGGCACAGATACGCAGTATTTT. Protein: CASSPSSGTDTQYF.

V is TRBV7-8 and J is TRBJ1-2, with unresolved D. This CDR3 contains 13 residues. Per germline, CDR1 SGHVS and CDR2 FQNEAQ. V lost 0 bases and J 7 bases, leaving 9 bases between the germline ends. The CDR3 DNA reads as TGTGCCAGCAGCTTAGCGCCAGATGGTGGCTACACCTTC. This sequence encodes CASSLAPDGGYTF.

The sample holds one count of this clone. The V gene is TRBV7-2, the J gene TRBJ2-7; D is uncertain. Germline lookup yields CDR1 SGHTA and CDR2 FQGNSA. Trimming removed 2 bases from V and 2 bases from J, with 10 bases in between. The CDR3 has 14 amino acids. This CDR3 is CASSLTSGPYEQYF. The CDR3 nucleotides read TGTGCCAGCAGCTTAACATCAGGCCCCTACGAGCAGTACTTC.

The rearrangement joins TRBV14 to TRBJ1-5; 10 nucleotides agree with TRBD1. Trimming removed 1 base from V and 6 bases from J; junction bases left unmatched: 3. The CDR3 consists of 15 residues. Germline lookup yields CDR1 SGHDN and CDR2 FVKESK. For the CDR3, the DNA is TGTGCCAGCAGCCAAGTGACAGGGGGCGGTCAGCCCCAGCATTTT. Encoded protein: CASSQVTGGGQPQHF.

J is TRBJ2-2 and V is TRBV7-2; 7 bases are shared with TRBD2. From germline, CDR1 is SGHTA and CDR2 FQGNSA. The CDR3 consists of 16 residues. The ends lost 1 base at V and 1 base at J; junction bases unmatched: 3. The CDR3 DNA sequence: TGTGCCAGCAGCTTAGGAGGGAGGGGGAACACCGGGGAGCTGTTTTTT. This sequence encodes CASSLGGRGNTGELFF. Full variable domain (rest looked up from reference TRBV7-2 and TRBJ2-2): GAGVSQSPSNKVTEKGKDVELRCDPISGHTALYWYRQSLGQGLEFLIYFQGNSAPDKSGLPSDRFSAERTGGSVSTLTIQRTQQEDSAVYLCASSLGGRGNTGELFFGEGSRLTVL.

The rearrangement uses TRBV28 and TRBJ1-4; 7 bases match TRBD1. Germline assignment: CDR1 MDHEN and CDR2 SYDVKM. The CDR3 contains 14 residues. Trimming cost V 6 bases and J 8 bases; bases outside gene matches: 9. Here the CDR3 DNA reads TGTGCCAGCAGCCCGGGGACAGATACGGAAAAACTGTTTTTT. Encoded protein: CASSPGTDTEKLFF. Full variable domain (outside the CDR3, taken from reference TRBV28 and TRBJ1-4): DVKVTQSSRYLVKRTGEKVFLECVQDMDHENMFWYRQDPGLGLRLIYFSYDVKMKEKGDIPEGYSVSREKKERFSLILESASTNQTSMYLCASSPGTDTEKLFFGSGTQLSVL.

The genes are TRBV5-4 and TRBJ2-5; 11 positions match TRBD2. CDR1 SGHNT and CDR2 YYREEE come from the germline V gene (reference sequence). The CDR3 is 16 amino acids. V lost 4 bases to trimming and J lost 4 bases; unmatched junction nucleotides: 9. CDR3 sequence: CASSPGLAEGTETQYF. CDR3 nucleotides: TGTGCCAGCAGCCCGGGACTAGCGGAGGGGACAGAGACCCAGTACTTC.

This chain uses TRBV19 with TRBJ2-1; D is uncertain. Trimming removed 3 bases at V and 10 bases at J, with 13 bases between. Germline lookup yields CDR1 LNHDA and CDR2 SQIVND (reference sequence). The CDR3 loop spans 13 amino acids. CDR3 DNA: TGTGCCAGTAGTATTGCGAGTTATTACGAGCAGTTCTTC. Residues: CASSIASYYEQFF.

V and J are TRBV4-1 and TRBJ1-3; D uncertain. The V end lost 1 base, the J end lost 0 bases, and 10 bases lay between the germline ends. The germline V gene has CDR1 MGHRA and CDR2 YSYEKL. This CDR3 has 16 residues. The CDR3 nucleotides are TGCGCCAGCAGCCAAGGAGGGAGAATCTCTGGAAACACCATATATTTT. Translated, it gives CASSQGGRISGNTIYF.

The rearrangement links TRBV9 to TRBJ2-7; 10 bases map to TRBD2. V dropped 2 bases and J dropped 2; count of bases not matched to a gene: 4. Germline V gene lookup returns CDR1 SGDLS and CDR2 YYNGEE. The CDR3 is 15 residues long. The DNA of the CDR3 is TGTGCCAGCAGCGTGACTAGCGGGTTTACCTACGAGCAGTACTTC. Its translation is CASSVTSGFTYEQYF. The full variable domain, with the rest looked up from reference TRBV9 and TRBJ2-7, is DSGVTQTPKHLITATGQRVTLRCSPRSGDLSVYWYQQSLDQGLQFLIQYYNGEERAKGNILERFSAQQFPDLHSELNLSSLELGDSALYFCASSVTSGFTYEQYFGPGTRLTVT.

V gene TRBV2 combines with J gene TRBJ2-1; D possibly corresponds to TRBD2 (5 bases). V was shortened by 6 bases and J by 3 bases, with 6 bases between the two germline ends. Per the germline V gene, CDR1 is SNHLY and CDR2 is FYNNEI. This CDR3 region has 12 residues. The CDR3 DNA is TGTGCCAGCAGAGAGGGCTACAATGAGCAGTTCTTC. The encoded protein is CASREGYNEQFF.

The chain has TRBV18 and TRBJ2-1; D may be TRBD1 (6 bases). The CDR3 is made up of 16 amino acids. V was cut by 6 bases and J by 0 bases, with 15 bases left in between. The germline gives CDR1 KGHSH, CDR2 LQKENI. The CDR3 is CASSDPGTSSYNEQFF. DNA of the CDR3: TGTGCCAGCTCCGACCCAGGGACAAGCTCCTACAATGAGCAGTTCTTC.

This chain connects TRBV7-2 to TRBJ2-1; 7 bases are a match to TRBD2. Germline V lookup: CDR1 SGHTA, CDR2 FQGNSA. V dropped 2 bases and J dropped 3; count of bases not matched to a gene: 10. The CDR3 loop spans 17 amino acids. The CDR3 here is CASSLNPLAAVYNEQFF. The DNA of the CDR3 is TGTGCCAGCAGCTTAAATCCCCTAGCGGCTGTCTACAATGAGCAGTTCTTC.

The chain joins TRBV29-1 to TRBJ1-1; 7 bases line up with TRBD1. The CDR3 runs 13 residues. CDR1 is SQVTM and CDR2 is ANQGSEA in the germline V gene. The trim removed 7 bases at V and 4 bases at J, leaving 9 bases unmatched. The CDR3 protein is CSAPGQWATEAFF. For the CDR3, the DNA is TGCAGCGCTCCGGGACAGTGGGCCACTGAAGCTTTCTTT.

CDR3 in DNA: TGTGCCAGCAGCGTACAGGACAGGGGCAGGGGCTACGAGCAGTACTTC. Its translation: CASSVQDRGRGYEQYF. The gene calls are TRBV9 and TRBJ2-7, with 9 bases fitting TRBD1. The CDR3 is 16 amino acids. The V gene end was trimmed by 1 base and the J gene end by 3 bases; junction bases not matched to a gene: 8. Germline V CDR1 and CDR2: SGDLS, YYNGEE.

The chain uses TRBV29-1 and TRBJ1-3; TRBD1 might be the D (5 bases). The V gene lost 3 bases and the J gene lost 2 bases, with 11 bases spanning the gap. This CDR3 is built from 14 residues. Germline CDR1 is SQVTM and CDR2 is ANQGSEA. This CDR3 reads CSVESGIAGNTIYF. DNA of the CDR3: TGCAGCGTTGAGTCAGGGATAGCTGGAAACACCATATATTTT.

The rearrangement uses TRBV9 and TRBJ1-3, with TRBD1 as a possible D gene (5 bases). The CDR3 contains 15 residues. Looked up from germline, CDR1 is SGDLS and CDR2 is YYNGEE. V dropped 0 bases and J dropped 4 bases, with 11 bases sitting between them. The CDR3 sequence is CASSVAGALGNTIYF. The CDR3 DNA sequence: TGTGCCAGCAGCGTAGCTGGGGCACTCGGAAACACCATATATTTT.

The chain carries TRBV19 and TRBJ2-1; the match to TRBD1 covers 7 bases. CDR1 and CDR2 from the germline V gene are LNHDA and SQIVND (reference sequence). The CDR3 is made up of 14 amino acids. Trimming cost V 5 bases and J 10 bases; bases outside gene matches: 11. Here the CDR3 DNA reads TGTGCCAGTAGTCCCCAGGGGGAAGAGACGGAGCAGTTCTTC. Translation: CASSPQGEETEQFF.

This clone was seen a single time. The CDR3 reads CASSLDRGQGNTEAFF. CDR3 coding DNA: TGTGCCAGCAGCTTAGACAGGGGGCAGGGGAACACTGAAGCTTTCTTT. J is TRBJ1-1 and V is TRBV7-6, with 9 bases lining up with TRBD1. The V gene end was trimmed by 1 base and the J gene end by 1 base; junction bases not matched to a gene: 4. From germline, CDR1 is SGHVS and CDR2 FNYEAQ. This CDR3 region has 16 residues.

The rearrangement links TRBV9 to TRBJ2-6; 7 bases map to TRBD2. Germline loops: CDR1 SGDLS, CDR2 YYNGEE. The V and J ends lost 2 bases and 3 bases, in that order; junction bases with no gene match: 14. The CDR3 is 19 residues long. CDR3 nucleotides: TGTGCCAGCAGCGTTTTAGCCTCGGGGGGATTAGGTGGGGCCAACGTCCTGACTTTC. Translation: CASSVLASGGLGGANVLTF.